This TCR beta chain was captured by sequencing in a study of T cell responses to AZD1222 COVID-19 vaccine. Findings and limits, study-wide: Mostly white British, mostly female donors; authors suggested clonal diversity may be underestimated. There were repertoire samples only from the period after the peak T cell response.

As for this clone: The antigen is unknown.

TCRdb keeps only in-frame clones here, not all; method: immunoSEQ multiplex PCR. The sample yields fewer than 110,000 clones, 90% seen once. The germline gives CDR1 GTSNPN, CDR2 SVGIG (reference sequence). This CDR3 region has 13 residues. V gave up 8 bases and J gave up 3 bases; unmatched junction bases: 10. Sequencing used peripheral blood, obtained on day 0 of AZD1222 vaccination. This chain uses TRBV30 with TRBJ2-7; TRBD2 aligns across 7 bases. The receptor's source is an adult in good health. In DNA form, the CDR3 reads TGTGCCCGAGGGGCTAGCGGCGTCTACGAGCAGTACTTC. This encodes CARGASGVYEQYF.